Below are 3 T cell receptor beta chains sequenced from a single sample in a study of cytomegalovirus exposure and HLA in healthy donors. Amplification used 60 Vbeta primers and 13 Jbeta primers. Assay used: immunoSEQ multiplex PCR; TCRdb lists only in-frame clones, some missing. The data hold 110,000 to 150,000 clones, with roughly three quarters observed a single time. The specimen sequenced was PBMCs. These receptor sequences come from a man in his fifties or sixties in good health and CMV-seronegative.

This chain uses TRBV27 with TRBJ1-2; 8 positions agree with TRBD1. The CDR3 length is 13 residues. V gave up 8 bases and J gave up 4 bases; unmatched junction bases: 6. Germline assignment: CDR1 MNHEY and CDR2 SMNVEV (reference sequence). CDR3 amino acids: CASGSDRGYGYTF. CDR3 nucleotide sequence: TGTGCCAGCGGTTCCGACAGGGGCTATGGCTACACCTTC.

J is TRBJ1-2 and V is TRBV5-1; 7 bases align to TRBD1. Germline CDR1 reads SGHRS; CDR2 reads YFSETQ. The CDR3 runs to 15 residues. The V segment lost 3 bases and the J segment 6 bases; nucleotides outside the gene matches: 11. In DNA, the CDR3 is TGCGCCAGCAGCTGGAACTCGGACAGGCGGGATGGCTACACCTTC. This codes for CASSWNSDRRDGYTF.

This rearrangement joins TRBV11-2 to TRBJ2-1; 16 bases are shared with TRBD2. CDR3 length equals 17 residues. V shed 5 bases, J shed 4 bases, and the junction held 5 bases outside the gene matches. Germline V gene sequence: CDR1 SGHAT, CDR2 FQNNGV. The CDR3 nucleotides read TGTGCCAGCAGCCAGGGACTAGCGGGAGGGCTTTACAATGAGCAGTTCTTC. Residues: CASSQGLAGGLYNEQFF.